The 20 T cell receptor beta chains below were found in one sample sequenced in a study of CD8+ T cells in alopecia areata. The treatment denotes: oral pan-JAK inhibitor, 5-10 mg twice daily. Reverse transcription of extracted RNA yielded cDNA, which provided the sequencing template. Sequencing was performed with immunoSEQ multiplex PCR; in TCRdb, only in-frame clones are kept and a portion is missing. The sample has about 200,000 clones; 30% to 40% are singletons. The sample was CD4+ T cells sorted from blood, taken between weeks 30 and 35, from a patient treated with tofacitinib. These receptor sequences come from a human donor with alopecia areata.

This clone was observed a handful of times. The chain links TRBV7-9 to TRBJ1-5; D might be TRBD1 (5 bases). This CDR3 contains 14 residues. CDR1 is SEHNR and CDR2 is FQNEAQ in the germline V gene (reference sequence). Trimming took 3 bases from V and 3 from J, leaving 9 bases between them. In DNA form, the CDR3 reads TGTGCCAGCAGCTTGGGGCAGACCAATCAGCCCCAGCATTTT. Translated: CASSLGQTNQPQHF.

The CDR3 spells CASSPDPTDTQYF. In DNA form, the CDR3 reads TGCGCCAGCAGCCCCGATCCCACAGATACGCAGTATTTT. This sequence joins TRBV5-1 and TRBJ2-3; D gene uncertain. The V end was cut by 4 bases, the J end by 2 bases, with 8 bases between. The CDR3 has 13 amino acids. CDR1 and CDR2 from the germline V gene are SGHRS and YFSETQ. Based on the CDR3 plus reference TRBV5-1 and TRBJ2-3, the full variable domain is KAGVTQTPRYLIKTRGQQVTLSCSPISGHRSVSWYQQTPGQGLQFLFEYFSETQRNKGNFPGRFSGRQFSNSRSEMNVSTLELGDSALYLCASSPDPTDTQYFGPGTRLTVL.

The genes are TRBV25-1 and TRBJ2-6; TRBD1 might be the D (6 bases). CDR1 MGHDK and CDR2 SYGVNS come from the germline V gene. CDR3 length: 14 amino acids. Between the trimmed V and J ends, which lost 8 bases and 10 bases, there was a span of 18 bases. The CDR3 region is CASGGIGSKNVLTF. CDR3 DNA sequence: TGTGCCAGCGGGGGCATTGGCAGCAAGAACGTCCTGACTTTC.

This clone was observed a few times. This same CDR3 is encoded by further DNA sequences in the sample. This chain connects TRBV29-1 to TRBJ2-7, with D tentatively TRBD1 (6 bases). The germline CDR1 and CDR2 sequences are SQVTM and ANQGSEA. There are 12 residues in the CDR3. V was trimmed by 6 bases and J by 1 base, leaving 10 bases between them. The CDR3 bases are TGCAGCGTAAGGACAGCTTCCTACGAGCAGTACTTC. This translates into CSVRTASYEQYF.

The genes are TRBV27 and TRBJ2-5; D is possibly TRBD1 (5 bases). Germline lookup yields CDR1 MNHEY and CDR2 SMNVEV (reference sequence). With 3 bases removed from V and 3 bases from J, the gap between germline ends came to 11 bases. The CDR3 length is 14 residues. The CDR3 region is CASSFRAGKETQYF. In DNA, the CDR3 is TGTGCCAGCAGTTTCAGGGCAGGGAAAGAGACCCAGTACTTC.

The V gene is TRBV5-1, the J gene TRBJ1-2; possibly TRBD1 for D (6 bases). Germline lookup yields CDR1 SGHRS and CDR2 YFSETQ. This CDR3 comprises 13 residues. V was trimmed by 4 bases and J by 7 bases, leaving 14 bases between them. In DNA form, the CDR3 reads TGCGCCAGCAGCCCCCCGGACAGTGGTGGCTACACCTTC. Its translation is CASSPPDSGGYTF.

The genes are TRBV5-1 and TRBJ2-7; 9 bases agree with TRBD2. V lost 0 bases and J lost 2; bases outside the gene matches: 30. CDR3 size: 24 residues. The germline V gene has CDR1 SGHRS and CDR2 YFSETQ. The CDR3 is CASSLVVWTVSPNGGRASPYEQYF. The CDR3, as DNA: TGCGCCAGCAGCTTGGTCGTTTGGACGGTATCTCCTAATGGCGGGAGGGCCTCACCCTACGAGCAGTACTTC.

CDR3 in amino acids: CAFDTSSGSGELFF. In DNA, the CDR3 is TGTGCCTTTGACACGTCTTCGGGGTCCGGGGAGCTGTTTTTT. The V call is TRBV30, the J call TRBJ2-2; tentative D call: TRBD2 (5 bases). Germline V gene sequence: CDR1 GTSNPN, CDR2 SVGIG (reference sequence). There are 14 residues in the CDR3. V was trimmed by 7 bases and J by 6 bases, leaving 18 bases between them.

The table lists this clone with a few counts. The chain uses TRBV7-2 and TRBJ2-1, with TRBD1 matching 10 bases. J lost 9 bases, V lost 8 bases, and 7 bases had no gene match. Germline V lookup: CDR1 SGHTA, CDR2 FQGNSA. The CDR3 runs to 13 residues. CDR3 in amino acids: CASGRQGAGEQFF. DNA for the CDR3: TGTGCCAGCGGCCGACAGGGGGCAGGTGAGCAGTTCTTC.

The V gene is TRBV9, the J gene TRBJ2-1, with 10 bases matching TRBD2. This CDR3 has 15 amino acids. Germline trimming cut 4 bases from V and 3 bases from J; bases unmatched to any gene: 4. Germline CDR1 SGDLS, CDR2 YYNGEE. CDR3: CASSTTSGIYNEQFF. Written as DNA, the CDR3 is TGTGCCAGCAGCACTACTAGCGGGATCTACAATGAGCAGTTCTTC.

Only a few counts were recorded for this clone. The chain uses TRBV4-1 and TRBJ2-7, with D possibly TRBD2 on 5 matching bases. CDR1 is MGHRA, CDR2 YSYEKL, per germline. The germline V and J ends were trimmed by 4 bases and 5 bases, with 9 bases remaining between them. The CDR3 totals 12 residues. The DNA for the CDR3 is TGCGCCAGCAGCCTCATCGGGAACGAGCAGTACTTC. Translating gives CASSLIGNEQYF.

This clone was picked up a small number of times. The rearrangement links TRBV5-8 to TRBJ1-1; D not certain. Trimming took 4 bases from V and 3 from J, leaving 13 bases between them. Germline lookup yields CDR1 SGHTS and CDR2 YDEGEE. The CDR3 runs 14 residues. The CDR3 spells CASSHNYVYTEAFF. The CDR3 region has the DNA TGTGCCAGCAGCCACAACTATGTTTACACTGAAGCTTTCTTT.

The sample holds a few counts of this clone. The V call is TRBV6-1, the J call TRBJ1-2; D uncertain. Germline CDR1 is MNHNS and CDR2 is SASEGT. This CDR3 region has 12 residues. The germline V and J ends were trimmed by 6 bases and 4 bases, with 9 bases remaining between them. This CDR3 is CASRGSSYGYTF. The CDR3 DNA follows: TGTGCCAGCAGGGGTTCTAGCTATGGCTACACCTTC.

V is TRBV9 and J is TRBJ2-7; D is unclear. Per germline, CDR1 SGDLS and CDR2 YYNGEE. V shed 0 bases and J shed 0 bases, with 7 bases lying between them. CDR3 length: 14 residues. CDR3 in amino acids: CASSVDPGSYEQYF. CDR3 bases: TGTGCCAGCAGCGTAGACCCGGGCTCCTACGAGCAGTACTTC. Looking up the rest from reference TRBV9 and TRBJ2-7 gives the full variable domain: DSGVTQTPKHLITATGQRVTLRCSPRSGDLSVYWYQQSLDQGLQFLIQYYNGEERAKGNILERFSAQQFPDLHSELNLSSLELGDSALYFCASSVDPGSYEQYFGPGTRLTVT.

The rearrangement uses TRBV29-1 and TRBJ2-7; possible D gene TRBD1, 5 bases. Germline V gives CDR1 SQVTM, CDR2 ANQGSEA. Deletions cut 4 bases from V and 2 bases from J, with 6 bases between. The CDR3 runs 11 residues. CDR3 nucleotides: TGCAGCGTTGTCAGGGCCTACGAGCAGTACTTC. Protein sequence: CSVVRAYEQYF.

The chain carries TRBV9 and TRBJ2-3; either TRBD1 or TRBD2 may fit D (5 bases each). Trimming pared 4 bases from V and 8 bases from J, leaving 23 bases between. CDR1 is SGDLS and CDR2 is YYNGEE in the germline V gene. The CDR3 runs to 16 residues. This CDR3 reads CASSPDLGDSRPTQYF. CDR3 coding DNA: TGTGCCAGCAGCCCAGATTTGGGGGATAGTCGGCCTACGCAGTATTTT.

The chain is built from TRBV13 and TRBJ2-3, with 9 bases that match TRBD1. Germline V CDR1 and CDR2: PRHDT, FYEKMQ (reference sequence). The junction had 6 bases not matched to a gene; V was cut back by 5 bases and J by 3 bases. This CDR3 has 15 amino acids. CDR3 DNA: TGTGCCAGCAGCACCTACAGGGGGCGAACAGATACGCAGTATTTT. Translated, it gives CASSTYRGRTDTQYF.

This rearrangement joins TRBV6-5 to TRBJ1-3; D ambiguous. The CDR3 runs 13 residues. Germline lookup yields CDR1 MNHEY and CDR2 SVGAGI. Trimming pared 0 bases from V and 3 bases from J, leaving 3 bases between. CDR3 sequence: CASSYSIGNTIYF. Written as DNA, the CDR3 is TGTGCCAGCAGTTACTCGATTGGAAACACCATATATTTT.

The chain joins TRBV4-1 to TRBJ1-2; D remains unclear. Germline-derived CDR1 and CDR2 are MGHRA and YSYEKL. This CDR3 has 17 residues. Trimming pared 1 base from V and 4 bases from J, leaving 19 bases between. CDR3 protein: CASSQAALRMGSYGYTF. CDR3 nucleotide sequence: TGCGCCAGCAGCCAAGCGGCGCTCAGGATGGGAAGCTATGGCTACACCTTC.

This clone was recorded a few times. V is TRBV18 and J is TRBJ2-3; 9 bases agree with TRBD2. V gave up 2 bases and J gave up 2 bases; unmatched junction bases: 5. Germline assignment: CDR1 KGHSH and CDR2 LQKENI. The CDR3 loop spans 16 amino acids. The CDR3, as DNA: TGTGCCAGCTCACCATCAGCTAGCGGGGACACAGATACGCAGTATTTT. Translating gives CASSPSASGDTDTQYF.